This section outlines one T cell receptor beta chain sequence together with its context. Its cognate antigen is unknown. The protocol was immunoSEQ multiplex PCR, while the TCRdb copy is restricted to in-frame clones and leaves out a portion. The profile shows about 150,000 clones, about 90% of them singletons. The V gene end was trimmed by 7 bases and the J gene end by 5 bases; junction bases not matched to a gene: 14. CDR3 length equals 16 residues. From germline, CDR1 is SGHVS and CDR2 FQNEAQ. The sample originates from a study of T cell responses to AZD1222 COVID-19 vaccine. Regarding the study as a whole: CD4 TCRs covered the whole spike, strongest at regions 160-218 and 743-854. White British ancestry dominated among donors, who included more females, and clonal diversity was possibly underestimated.

The chain has TRBV7-8 and TRBJ2-1, with 7 bases lining up with TRBD1. The sample consisted of peripheral blood, taken 28 days after the second AZD1222 dose. This clonotype was sampled from an adult who received the AZD1222 COVID-19 vaccine. The CDR3 nucleotides are TGTGCCAGCACCGGAGTTGGGACAGCTTCGAACAATGAGCAGTTCTTC. It is translated as CASTGVGTASNNEQFF. Together with reference TRBV7-8 and TRBJ2-1, the CDR3 gives the full variable domain: GAGVSQSPRYKVAKRGQDVALRCDPISGHVSLFWYQQALGQGPEFLTYFQNEAQLDKSGLPSDRFFAERPEGSVSTLKIQRTQQEDSAVYLCASTGVGTASNNEQFFGPGTRLTVL.